This T cell receptor beta chain derives from a study of CXCR3-negative and CXCR3-positive naive CD8 T cells. About the study: Per-library TRB read counts averaged about 1.5 +/- 0.3 million, adding up to 120 million to 150 million in total. Points from the study as a whole: TRB CDR3 properties indicated TCR strength, while surface CD5 was similar across naive subsets.

In the case of this clonotype: Antigen unknown.

UMI-labeled 5' RACE yielded the TRB cDNA libraries. TCRdb reprocessed the 5' RACE reads; each CDR3 protein has one entry and no DNA is given. The sample holds some 41,000 distinct CDR3 sequences. This TCR was recovered from a human donor in good health. Some clones in this sample may be carry-over from other donors' samples. Sequences were obtained from naive CXCR3- CD8+ T cells from blood. Subset: CD45RO-CCR7+CD27+CD95- naive CD8+ T cells lacking CXCR3 (TNR3-).

CDR3 region: CASSPKASLLDEQFF. The chain joins TRBV7-8 to TRBJ2-1. This CDR3 comprises 15 residues. Per germline, CDR1 SGHVS and CDR2 FQNEAQ.